Listed below are T cell receptor beta chains from one sample, sequenced in a study of CD8 T cells in ankylosing spondylitis. MiXCR was run by TCRdb on the 5' RACE reads, yielding one entry per CDR3 protein. The sample includes roughly 440,000 distinct CDR3 sequences, about a sixth of them seen just once. The sample was blood, either unsorted or a sorted T cell fraction (not recorded which). The origin of the receptors is a male donor with ankylosing spondylitis. Both conserved end residues are trimmed from each CDR3. Clone size, where shown, is once, few, many, or a class for clones that have expanded.

TRBJ2-2 few TRBV29-1 SVRTGLAGGTGELF
TRBJ1-5 - TRBV29-1 SVILDRGDQPQH
TRBJ2-7 - TRBV4-1 ASSLRTLGQGNGEQY
TRBJ2-6 - TRBV28 ASSLGERAGANVLT
TRBJ1-1 - TRBV6-2/TRBV6-3 ASSYVTGGGKNTEAF
TRBJ2-5 few TRBV20-1 SATILITGTGETQY
TRBJ2-1 - TRBV7-9 ASRLHPSGGDRQF
TRBJ2-7 few TRBV20-1 SARDPWRSYEQY
TRBJ1-6 - TRBV5-1 ASSVELDNSPLH
TRBJ2-1 few TRBV6-1 ASSESGGPYNEQF
TRBJ2-7 few TRBV20-1 SAWGDTTYEQY
TRBJ2-1 few TRBV2 ASKAGDGYNEQF
TRBJ2-3 - TRBV20-1 SARKAGGSSDTQY
TRBJ2-7 - TRBV5-6 ASSWRLAGGNEQY
TRBJ2-3 - TRBV5-1 ASSPGQGAVADTQY
TRBJ2-3 few TRBV20-1 SARDRLAVRDTQY
TRBJ2-3 - TRBV6-1 ASNRDRAEDTQY
TRBJ2-3 few TRBV20-1 SAIGSTLGDTQY
TRBJ1-2 - TRBV3-1 ASSLGGVDSNYGYT
TRBJ2-5 few TRBV18 ASSPTQVQETQY
TRBJ2-7 few TRBV19 ASSPRQGHEQY
TRBJ2-5 many TRBV29-1 SVASGRPETQY
TRBJ1-1 - TRBV11-1 ASSTQGQGFEAF
TRBJ2-3 many TRBV20-1 SARDLGGRTNPDTQY
TRBJ1-1 few TRBV18 ASSPTGTGGTEAF
TRBJ1-5 few TRBV12-3/TRBV12-4 ASSLSARGRRNQPQH
TRBJ1-5 - TRBV12-3/TRBV12-4 ASSLRDRVLSPQH
TRBJ1-1 few TRBV6-1 ASSQTGQGVRTEAF
TRBJ1-1 few TRBV20-1 RGTGNTEAF
TRBJ2-7 - TRBV11-2 ASSLLISGTGITYEQY
TRBJ1-2 - TRBV28 ASSVDGKAGYT
TRBJ2-1 - TRBV6-2/TRBV6-3 ASSYWLAGRSYNEQF
TRBJ2-1 many TRBV5-1 ASSLVAGGADNEQF
TRBJ2-4 few TRBV3-1 ASSHQLVAGPKNIQY
TRBJ1-1 - TRBV6-1 ASTDLDRLNTEAF
TRBJ2-7 few TRBV5-1 ASSLSAQRAYEQY
TRBJ2-1 few TRBV11-2 ASSLDSGRRNEQF
TRBJ1-2 few TRBV5-6 ASSRFGGYGYT
TRBJ1-1 - TRBV3-1 ASSHGGAEAF
TRBJ2-3 - TRBV5-1 ASQVGLGRRTDTQY
TRBJ1-4 - TRBV12-3/TRBV12-4 ASSFEQFGNEKLF
TRBJ1-2 - TRBV5-1 ASIPGPSNYGYT
TRBJ2-7 - TRBV20-1 SVSAGEQY
TRBJ2-2 few TRBV24-1 ATSDTGANTGELF
TRBJ2-3 - TRBV27 ASSLRKGGSDTQY
TRBJ1-3 - TRBV7-3 ASSLNRGPGNTIY
TRBJ1-1 many TRBV5-1 ASSLMGHTEAF
TRBJ1-2 few TRBV20-1 SAAAVDGYT
TRBJ1-6 few TRBV7-2 ASSYTTGGNSPLH
TRBJ2-7 few TRBV27 ASCRDPSYEQY
TRBJ1-1 - TRBV5-1 ASSYAGQTNTEAF
TRBJ1-2 few TRBV12-3/TRBV12-4 ASSLEAGGLANYGYT
TRBJ1-2 - TRBV5-1 ASSRDSANYGYT
TRBJ2-7 many TRBV12-3/TRBV12-4 ASSPRTGQPGEQY
TRBJ1-2 many TRBV5-1 ASSPSTGTNYGYT